The clone carrying this T cell receptor beta chain was found a few times. When the RNA was reverse transcribed, random hexamers were used with an input of roughly 0.45 to 1 ug. TCRdb recomputed calls from the immunoSEQ multiplex PCR reads with MiXCR, one row per CDR3 protein. This sample carries over 130,000 distinct CDR3 sequences, 85% to 95% of them seen once, and the ten largest clones take about 0.14%. This specimen comes from a study of CD8 T cells in Susac syndrome. V was pared by 6 bases and J by 4 bases, with 9 bases between. Germline CDR1 is KGHSH and CDR2 is LQKENI. This CDR3 is 12 amino acids long.

The chain employs TRBV18 and TRBJ1-1, with a weak D call TRBD1 (5 bases). Sequencing used CD4+ T cells from PBMCs. This receptor was taken from a human donor with Susac syndrome. The CDR3 coding sequence is TGTGCCAGCTCGCAGGGTCCCACTGAAGCTTTCTTT. Amino acid sequence: CASSQGPTEAFF.